These 9 T cell receptor beta chains share one sample of origin, sequenced in a study of identical twins. In TCRdb, the 5' RACE reads were re-called with MiXCR into one record per CDR3 protein. The sample consists of approximately 680,000 distinct CDR3 sequences, 7.1% of them appearing once. The same data also went into a second study, on yellow fever vaccine responses in identical twins.

Material: PBMCs. Receptors were obtained from a woman aged 18-35 years in good health.

The chain links TRBV11-3 to TRBJ2-1; tentatively, D is TRBD2 (6 bases). The germline gives CDR1 SGHNT, CDR2 YENEEA. This CDR3 contains 14 residues. V was pared by 0 bases and J by 8 bases, with 11 bases between. The chain's CDR3 is CASSLDGAGHEQFF. The CDR3 DNA reads as TGTGCCAGCAGCTTAGACGGAGCGGGTCATGAGCAGTTCTTC.

The chain combines TRBV18 with TRBJ2-7; perhaps TRBD2 as D (6 bases). Germline CDR1 and CDR2: KGHSH and LQKENI. The CDR3 is 14 amino acids. Trimming shortened V by 1 base and J by 6 bases, and 13 bases separated the two germline ends. Here the CDR3 reads CASSPRDGGSEQYF. The CDR3 bases are TGTGCCAGCTCACCACGGGACGGGGGTAGCGAGCAGTACTTC.

This clonotype was seen a few times. The chain links TRBV10-3 to TRBJ1-2, with unresolved D. Between the trimmed V and J ends, which lost 4 bases and 2 bases, there was a span of 8 bases. The CDR3 has 13 residues. The germline gives CDR1 ENHRY, CDR2 SYGVKD. CDR3: CAISGNINYGYTF. DNA of the CDR3: TGTGCCATCAGTGGAAACATAAACTATGGCTACACCTTC.

The gene calls are TRBV10-3 and TRBJ2-7, with TRBD2 identical over 12 bases. Germline lookup yields CDR1 ENHRY and CDR2 SYGVKD. The junction had 14 bases not matched to a gene; V was cut back by 11 bases and J by 0 bases. The CDR3 sequence is 17 residues long. DNA of the CDR3: TGTGCCCGTCCTCGACGGACTAGCGGGAAACCCTCCTACGAGCAGTACTTC. It codes for CARPRRTSGKPSYEQYF.

This rearrangement joins TRBV7-2 to TRBJ1-5; the D gene is possibly TRBD1 (5 bases). Between the trimmed V and J ends, which lost 2 bases and 7 bases, there was a span of 18 bases. CDR1 is SGHTA and CDR2 is FQGNSA in the germline V gene. This CDR3 comprises 16 residues. In nucleotides, the CDR3 is TGTGCCAGCAGCTTAAGGGGCTGGGAGCCGGCCCAGCCCCAGCATTTT. Its translation is CASSLRGWEPAQPQHF.

This clonotype was detected a few times. The rearrangement joins TRBV29-1 to TRBJ2-7; 10 nucleotides align to TRBD2. V shed 4 bases and J 6 bases; nucleotides not matched to a gene: 9. CDR3 length: 14 residues. The V gene's germline CDR1 is SQVTM and CDR2 ANQGSEA. CDR3: CSVGLAGGSREQYF. The CDR3 DNA sequence: TGCAGCGTTGGACTAGCGGGTGGCTCTCGCGAGCAGTACTTC.

The chain joins TRBV7-7 to TRBJ1-1; no clear D gene. CDR1 and CDR2 (germline): SSHAT, FNYEAQ (reference sequence). V shed 8 bases and J shed 3 bases, with 16 bases lying between them. The CDR3 totals 14 residues. This chain's CDR3 is CASARNVGDTEAFF. DNA for the CDR3: TGTGCCAGCGCCAGGAATGTTGGAGACACTGAAGCTTTCTTT.

A few counts support this clonotype. The chain combines TRBV18 with TRBJ1-5, with TRBD1 identical over 11 bases. CDR1 and CDR2 from the germline V gene are KGHSH and LQKENI. This CDR3 has 15 residues. V lost 2 bases and J lost 8; bases outside the gene matches: 5. DNA of the CDR3: TGTGCCAGCTCACCAGGACAGGGGGCCGGGGAGCCCCAGCATTTT. This codes for CASSPGQGAGEPQHF.

In this sample, this clonotype turned up many times. The chain recombines TRBV29-1 with TRBJ2-2; D unresolved. The CDR3 totals 14 residues. Germline-derived CDR1 and CDR2 are SQVTM and ANQGSEA. With 7 bases removed from V and 0 bases from J, the gap between germline ends came to 12 bases. The CDR3 region is CSGAYPTNTGELFF. CDR3 bases: TGCAGCGGCGCTTATCCTACGAACACCGGGGAGCTGTTTTTT.